Reported below is one T cell receptor (beta chain). Germline CDR1 KGHDR, CDR2 SFDVKD. This CDR3 spans 13 amino acids. With 8 bases removed from V and 5 bases from J, the gap between germline ends came to 15 bases. These data originate in a study of blood T cell repertoires in COVID-19. Measured with immunoSEQ multiplex PCR; TCRdb has only the in-frame clones, and not every one. The table includes some 300,000 clones, almost 90% detected once. The participants were between about 18 and 89 years old and came from some 23 US areas. V gene TRBV24-1 combines with J gene TRBJ2-7; a weak D match, TRBD1 (6 bases). Sequenced sample: PBMCs or T cells enriched from blood (not recorded which). The sequence came from a woman between 18 and 29 years old with acute COVID-19. The CDR3, as DNA: TGTGCCACCAAGGGGGAGTTGAGCCACGAGCAGTACTTC. Its protein product is CATKGELSHEQYF.